Listed here are 23 T cell receptor beta chains from one sample, sequenced in a study of cytomegalovirus exposure and HLA in healthy donors. PCR was performed using 60 Vbeta and 13 Jbeta primers. The repertoire was sequenced with immunoSEQ multiplex PCR; TCRdb's copy has only in-frame clones and lacks some. The sample lists about 180,000 clones, 77% occurring once. The sample comprised PBMCs. The receptors come from a woman aged 60-70 years in good health and CMV-seropositive.

This rearrangement joins TRBV19 to TRBJ1-2, with TRBD1 matching over 10 bases. The J segment lost 7 bases and the V segment lost 7 bases, leaving 9 bases of the junction unmatched. The CDR3 has 14 residues. CDR1 is LNHDA and CDR2 is SQIVND in the germline V gene (reference sequence). In nucleotides, the CDR3 is TGTGCCAGTAAAACGGTGGGACAGGGGATTGGCTACACCTTC. Amino acid sequence: CASKTVGQGIGYTF.

This clone showed up just a few times. The rearrangement joins TRBV10-3 to TRBJ2-4; no clear D gene. Looked up from germline, CDR1 is ENHRY and CDR2 is SYGVKD. The CDR3 covers 16 residues. V gave up 0 bases and J gave up 0 bases, with 9 bases separating them. The CDR3 nucleotides are TGTGCCATCAGTGAGTCCAGACAACTAGCCAAAAACATTCAGTACTTC. It yields the protein CAISESRQLAKNIQYF.

The chain carries TRBV5-1 and TRBJ1-2, with D maybe TRBD1 (6 bases). Germline values: CDR1 SGHRS, CDR2 YFSETQ. This CDR3 contains 14 residues. The V end was cut by 4 bases, the J end by 8 bases, with 18 bases between. CDR3 bases: TGCGCCAGCAGCCCTACATTGGACAGTGGAGGCTACACCTTC. The encoded protein is CASSPTLDSGGYTF.

The chain carries TRBV27 and TRBJ2-5; D is possibly TRBD1 (5 bases). The CDR3 totals 15 residues. V lost 3 bases to trimming and J lost 4 bases, with 15 bases between them. Germline V gene sequence: CDR1 MNHEY, CDR2 SMNVEV (reference sequence). For the CDR3, the DNA is TGTGCCAGCAGTTTTCGGGTTGGGCAGGGAGAGACCCAGTACTTC. This encodes CASSFRVGQGETQYF.

The chain carries TRBV6-1 and TRBJ2-1; no reliable D call. Germline values: CDR1 MNHNS, CDR2 SASEGT. CDR3 size: 15 residues. Trimming pared 4 bases from V and 7 bases from J, leaving 17 bases between. The CDR3: CASSGRLLGLNEQFF. The CDR3 nucleotides are TGTGCCAGCAGTGGGCGGCTTTTAGGATTGAATGAGCAGTTCTTC.

The V and J genes are TRBV6-1 and TRBJ1-3; TRBD1 aligns across 8 bases. The length of the CDR3 is 15 residues. V lost 7 bases, J lost 2 bases, and 7 bases stayed unmatched. Germline CDR1 is MNHNS and CDR2 is SASEGT. This chain's CDR3 is CASTLTGVPGNTIYF. CDR3 DNA: TGTGCCAGCACCCTGACAGGGGTACCTGGAAACACCATATATTTT.

The chain is built from TRBV19 and TRBJ1-6, with D uncertain. The CDR3 sequence is 15 residues long. With 6 bases removed from V and 0 bases from J, the gap between germline ends came to 9 bases. Germline CDR1 and CDR2: LNHDA and SQIVND (reference sequence). CDR3 loop: CASRNRDSYNSPLHF. The DNA for the CDR3 is TGTGCCAGTAGGAACCGGGACTCCTATAATTCACCCCTCCACTTT. The whole variable domain, remainder taken from reference TRBV19 and TRBJ1-6, is DGGITQSPKYLFRKEGQNVTLSCEQNLNHDAMYWYRQDPGQGLRLIYYSQIVNDFQKGDIAEGYSVSREKKESFPLTVTSAQKNPTAFYLCASRNRDSYNSPLHFGNGTRLTVT.

The chain links TRBV5-1 to TRBJ2-5; 8 bases fit TRBD1. Germline lookup yields CDR1 SGHRS and CDR2 YFSETQ. V lost 3 bases to trimming and J lost 5 bases; unmatched junction nucleotides: 9. The CDR3 loop spans 15 amino acids. CDR3 residues: CASSSEDRVWETQYF. The CDR3 DNA reads TGCGCCAGCAGCTCCGAGGACAGGGTTTGGGAGACCCAGTACTTC.

The chain employs TRBV7-3 and TRBJ1-2, with no clear D. Looked up from germline, CDR1 is SGHTA and CDR2 is FQGTGA. Trimming left V 0 bases short and J 2 bases short, with 7 bases between. This CDR3 spans 14 amino acids. This CDR3 reads CASSLTAGNYGYTF. CDR3 bases: TGTGCCAGCAGCTTAACGGCCGGGAACTATGGCTACACCTTC. The whole variable domain, filled in from reference TRBV7-3 and TRBJ1-2, reads GAGVSQTPSNKVTEKGKYVELRCDPISGHTALYWYRQSLGQGPEFLIYFQGTGAADDSGLPNDRFFAVRPEGSVSTLKIQRTERGDSAVYLCASSLTAGNYGYTFGSGTRLTVV.

The chain is built from TRBV7-8 and TRBJ2-7, with 7 bases that match TRBD1. From germline, CDR1 is SGHVS and CDR2 FQNEAQ. With 5 bases clipped from V and 4 bases from J, the junction kept 5 bases outside the gene matches. The CDR3 length is 13 residues. The CDR3 reads CASSVTGPYEQYF. The CDR3 DNA follows: TGTGCCAGCAGCGTGACAGGGCCATACGAGCAGTACTTC.

V gene TRBV6-1 combines with J gene TRBJ2-7; the match to TRBD2 covers 12 bases. V shed 4 bases and J 4 bases; nucleotides not matched to a gene: 5. The CDR3 has 15 amino acids. Looked up from germline, CDR1 is MNHNS and CDR2 is SASEGT. The DNA for the CDR3 is TGTGCCAGCAGTGCAGCTAGCGGGAGGGGATACGAGCAGTACTTC. Its translation: CASSAASGRGYEQYF.

The V call is TRBV2, the J call TRBJ2-2; weak D call: TRBD1 (6 bases). The CDR3 totals 15 residues. Germline CDR1 reads SNHLY; CDR2 reads FYNNEI. The V and J ends lost 6 bases and 0 bases respectively, with 11 bases between them. CDR3 bases: TGTGCCAGCAGGACAGGCGCAGCGAACACCGGGGAGCTGTTTTTT. Its protein is CASRTGAANTGELFF.

A few counts support this clone. The CDR3 region has the DNA TGTGCCAGCAGCCCGGGACAGATGGCCCACGAGCAGTACTTC. Translated, it gives CASSPGQMAHEQYF. V usage is TRBV7-3 and J usage is TRBJ2-7; 7 positions agree with TRBD1. Germline assignment: CDR1 SGHTA and CDR2 FQGTGA. The CDR3 covers 14 residues. V lost 5 bases to trimming and J lost 5 bases; unmatched junction nucleotides: 9. The full variable domain, with the rest looked up from reference TRBV7-3 and TRBJ2-7, is GAGVSQTPSNKVTEKGKYVELRCDPISGHTALYWYRQSLGQGPEFLIYFQGTGAADDSGLPNDRFFAVRPEGSVSTLKIQRTERGDSAVYLCASSPGQMAHEQYFGPGTRLTVT.

The rearrangement uses TRBV28 and TRBJ2-1; 9 bases map to TRBD1. V gave up 3 bases and J gave up 7 bases; unmatched junction bases: 10. This CDR3 is built from 16 residues. Germline V gene data show CDR1 as MDHEN and CDR2 as SYDVKM. CDR3 in amino acids: CASSFLRTGAPNEQFF. The CDR3 DNA reads as TGTGCCAGCAGTTTTTTACGGACAGGGGCACCAAATGAGCAGTTCTTC.

The chain combines TRBV14 with TRBJ1-1; 11 bases match TRBD1. The germline gives CDR1 SGHDN, CDR2 FVKESK. The J segment lost 5 bases and the V segment lost 6 bases, leaving 2 bases of the junction unmatched. The CDR3 sequence is 13 residues long. The chain's CDR3 is CASRGQGGTEAFF. The CDR3 DNA reads as TGTGCCAGCAGGGGACAGGGGGGGACTGAAGCTTTCTTT.

This chain connects TRBV2 to TRBJ1-2; D not certain. Germline V gene lookup returns CDR1 SNHLY and CDR2 FYNNEI. Trimming removed 7 bases at V and 1 base at J, with 13 bases between. The CDR3 extends over 14 amino acids. This CDR3 is CASTLGGINYGYTF. The CDR3 DNA is TGTGCCAGCACCCTCGGAGGGATTAACTATGGCTACACCTTC.

This sequence joins TRBV27 and TRBJ2-7; D possibly corresponds to TRBD2 (6 bases). The CDR3 consists of 11 residues. Germline-derived CDR1 and CDR2 are MNHEY and SMNVEV (reference sequence). The germline V and J ends were trimmed by 7 bases and 4 bases, with 8 bases remaining between them. The CDR3 DNA reads as TGTGCCAGCACGGCGGGGTACGAGCAGTACTTC. Translating gives CASTAGYEQYF.

The chain links TRBV2 to TRBJ2-4, with 10 bases aligning to TRBD2. The CDR3 has 16 amino acids. V was clipped by 6 bases and J by 4 bases; unmatched bases: 9. CDR1 SNHLY and CDR2 FYNNEI come from the germline V gene. The CDR3 region has the DNA TGTGCCAGCAGGGGCAGACTAGCGGGTCTTAAAAACATTCAGTACTTC. Translated, it gives CASRGRLAGLKNIQYF.

This clone has a single count. The rearrangement links TRBV7-9 to TRBJ1-5; D ambiguous. The V end was cut by 1 base, the J end by 9 bases, with 13 bases between. Germline CDR1 and CDR2: SEHNR and FQNEAQ (reference sequence). The CDR3 contains 14 residues. This CDR3 reads CASSLEGRSVPQHF. DNA of the CDR3: TGTGCCAGCAGCTTAGAAGGCAGGTCCGTGCCCCAGCATTTT.

The chain combines TRBV28 with TRBJ2-5; D is possibly TRBD1 (6 bases). The CDR3 spans 16 residues. The germline gives CDR1 MDHEN, CDR2 SYDVKM. The V gene lost 5 bases and the J gene lost 7 bases, with 23 bases spanning the gap. Written as DNA, the CDR3 is TGTGCCAGCAGTCTAGGTCGCGGACAGACACAGAGGACCCAGTACTTC. Translation gives CASSLGRGQTQRTQYF.

The CDR3 DNA reads TGTGCCAGCGAGGACAGGGGACATGGCTACACCTTC. This codes for CASEDRGHGYTF. This chain links TRBV9 with TRBJ1-2; 9 nucleotides line up with TRBD1. Trimming took 7 bases from V and 6 from J; bases not matched to a gene: 4. The CDR3 loop spans 12 amino acids. The germline CDR1 and CDR2 sequences are SGDLS and YYNGEE.

V is TRBV20-1 and J is TRBJ2-7, with 8 nucleotides matching TRBD1. The CDR3 is made up of 11 amino acids. Germline V gene sequence: CDR1 DFQATT, CDR2 SNEGSKA (reference sequence). V lost 5 bases and J lost 5; bases outside the gene matches: 2. CDR3 amino acids: CSAGQGDEQYF. The CDR3 region has the DNA TGCAGTGCTGGACAGGGCGACGAGCAGTACTTC.

The chain combines TRBV7-8 with TRBJ2-3; 14 bases fit TRBD2. The CDR3 loop spans 16 amino acids. The trim removed 4 bases at V and 3 bases at J, leaving 3 bases unmatched. The germline CDR1 and CDR2 sequences are SGHVS and FQNEAQ. In DNA form, the CDR3 reads TGTGCCAGCAGCTCTGGACTAGCGGGGGGAACAGATACGCAGTATTTT. The encoded protein is CASSSGLAGGTDTQYF.